This TCR beta chain emerged from a study of cytomegalovirus exposure and HLA in healthy donors. Study-level results: The authors later found most CMV-associated TCR beta chains appeared HLA-restricted. A later analysis reportedly identified an Asian-associated ancestry cluster as carrying fewer N-insertions than the 666-donor mean.

As concerns this clone: Its antigen remains unknown.

Vbeta (60) and Jbeta (13) primers were used in the PCR. Generated by immunoSEQ multiplex PCR, the TCRdb table keeps only in-frame clones and is missing some. In the table there are nearly 65,000 clones, 73% of which are singletons. The donors gave bone marrow, and they were healthy. The CDR3 is made up of 13 amino acids. The ends were cut back, 0 bases at V and 1 base at J, with 5 bases in the middle. The V gene's germline CDR1 is SGHNT and CDR2 YYREEE (reference sequence). The rearrangement links TRBV5-4 to TRBJ2-7, with D possibly TRBD1 on 5 matching bases. The TCR originated in a man aged 50 to 59 in good health and CMV-seronegative. Sequencing input: PBMCs. CDR3 residues: CASSLDRSYEQYF. CDR3 DNA sequence: TGTGCCAGCAGCTTGGACAGGTCCTACGAGCAGTACTTC.